This T cell receptor (beta chain) was found in a study of early T cells in non-severe SARS-CoV-2 infection. Looking at the study overall: Alpha and beta chains were unpaired, from unsorted whole-blood bulk RNA.

On this clonotype: Antigen: not known.

Study conclusions and caveats: Anti-spike CD8 specificities were favored by VDJdb matching, whose results missed private and CD4 specificities.

The CDR3 spans 15 residues. The germline CDR1 and CDR2 sequences are GTSNPN and SVGIG (reference sequence). Trimming removed 3 bases from V and 1 base from J; junction bases left unmatched: 2. Individually, cDNA molecules had unique molecular identifiers attached to them. TCRdb independently ran MiXCR on the 5' RACE reads; one entry per CDR3 protein. The sample lists 20,000 to 25,000 distinct CDR3 sequences, more than 4.5% occurring once. The chain has TRBV30 and TRBJ2-4, with 11 bases that match TRBD1. The TCR was taken from an adult who was a healthcare worker with PCR-confirmed SARS-CoV-2 infection or an uninfected control (not recorded which). Sequences were obtained from whole blood. CDR3 DNA: TGTGCCTGGAGGGGACAGGGGGATGCCAAAAACATTCAGTACTTC. Translated, it gives CAWRGQGDAKNIQYF.